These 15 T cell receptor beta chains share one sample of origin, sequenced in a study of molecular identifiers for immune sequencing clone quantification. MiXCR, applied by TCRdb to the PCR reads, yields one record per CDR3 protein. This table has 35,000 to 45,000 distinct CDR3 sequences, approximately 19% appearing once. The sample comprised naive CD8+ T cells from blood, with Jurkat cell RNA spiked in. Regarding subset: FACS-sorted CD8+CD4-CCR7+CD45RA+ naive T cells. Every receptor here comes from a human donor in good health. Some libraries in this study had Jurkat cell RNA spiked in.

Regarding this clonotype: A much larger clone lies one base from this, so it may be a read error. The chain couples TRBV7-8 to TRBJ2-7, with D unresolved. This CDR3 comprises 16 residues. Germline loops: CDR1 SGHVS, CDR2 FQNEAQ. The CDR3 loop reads CASGLEAGSVTYEQYF. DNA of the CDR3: TGTGCCAGCGGCTTAGAAGCAGGCTCGGTAACCTACGAGCAGTACTTC.

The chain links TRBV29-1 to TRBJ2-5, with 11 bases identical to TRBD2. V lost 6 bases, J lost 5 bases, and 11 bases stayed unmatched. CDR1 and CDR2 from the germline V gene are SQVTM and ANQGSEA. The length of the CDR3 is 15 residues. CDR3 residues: CSVGTSGNGVETQYF. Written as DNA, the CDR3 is TGCAGCGTGGGGACTAGCGGAAATGGGGTTGAGACCCAGTACTTC.

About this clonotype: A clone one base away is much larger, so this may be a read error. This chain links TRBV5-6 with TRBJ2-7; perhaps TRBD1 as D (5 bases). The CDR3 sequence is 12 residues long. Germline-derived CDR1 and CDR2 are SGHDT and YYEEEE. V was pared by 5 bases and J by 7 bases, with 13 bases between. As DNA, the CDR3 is TGTGCCAGCAGTACACAGGACCTGGAGCAGTACTTC. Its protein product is CASSTQDLEQYF.

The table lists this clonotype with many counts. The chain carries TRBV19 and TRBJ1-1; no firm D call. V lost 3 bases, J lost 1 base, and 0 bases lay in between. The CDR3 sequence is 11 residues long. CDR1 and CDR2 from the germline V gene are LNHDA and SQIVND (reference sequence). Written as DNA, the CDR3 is TGTGCCAGTAGTATGAACACTGAAGCTTTCTTT. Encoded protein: CASSMNTEAFF.

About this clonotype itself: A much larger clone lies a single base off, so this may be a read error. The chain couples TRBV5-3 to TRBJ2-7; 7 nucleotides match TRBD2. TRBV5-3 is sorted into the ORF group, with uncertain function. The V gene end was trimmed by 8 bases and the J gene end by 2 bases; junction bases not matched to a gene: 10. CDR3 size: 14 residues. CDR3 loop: CASGLGGDTYEQYF. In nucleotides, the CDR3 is TGTGCCAGCGGCTTGGGAGGGGATACCTACGAGCAGTACTTC.

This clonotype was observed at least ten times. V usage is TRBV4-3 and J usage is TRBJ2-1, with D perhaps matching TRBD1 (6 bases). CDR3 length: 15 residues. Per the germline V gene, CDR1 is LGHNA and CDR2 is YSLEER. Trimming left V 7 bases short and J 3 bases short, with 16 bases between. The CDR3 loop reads CASISRGRNYNEQFF. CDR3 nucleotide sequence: TGCGCCAGCATCTCCAGGGGCAGGAACTACAATGAGCAGTTCTTC.

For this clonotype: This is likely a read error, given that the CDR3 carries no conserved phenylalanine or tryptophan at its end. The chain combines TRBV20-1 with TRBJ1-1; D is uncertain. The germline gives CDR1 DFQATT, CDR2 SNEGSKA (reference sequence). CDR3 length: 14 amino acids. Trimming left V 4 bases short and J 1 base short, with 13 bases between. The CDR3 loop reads CSAMPLRTNTEAFP. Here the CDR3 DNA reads TGCAGTGCTATGCCTTTGAGGACGAACACTGAAGCTTTCCCT.

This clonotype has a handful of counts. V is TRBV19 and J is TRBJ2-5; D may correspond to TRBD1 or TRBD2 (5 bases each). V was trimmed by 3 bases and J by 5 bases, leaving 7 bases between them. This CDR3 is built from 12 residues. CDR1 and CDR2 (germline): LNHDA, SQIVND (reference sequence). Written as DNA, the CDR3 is TGTGCCAGTAGTATGGGGGTTGAGACCCAGTACTTC. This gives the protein CASSMGVETQYF.

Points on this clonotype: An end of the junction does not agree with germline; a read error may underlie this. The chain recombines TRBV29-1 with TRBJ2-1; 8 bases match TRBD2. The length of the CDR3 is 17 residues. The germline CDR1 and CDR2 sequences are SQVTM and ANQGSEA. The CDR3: CSVEGVGLARSYNEQLF. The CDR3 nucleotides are TGCAGCGTTGAAGGCGTTGGACTAGCACGCTCCTACAATGAGCAGCTCTTC.

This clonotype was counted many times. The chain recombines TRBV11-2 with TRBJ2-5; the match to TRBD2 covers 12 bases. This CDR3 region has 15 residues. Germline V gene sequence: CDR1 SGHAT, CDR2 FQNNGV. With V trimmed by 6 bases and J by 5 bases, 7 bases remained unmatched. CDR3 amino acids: CASRSLAGGQETQYF. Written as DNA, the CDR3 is TGTGCCAGCAGATCCCTAGCGGGGGGGCAGGAGACCCAGTACTTC.

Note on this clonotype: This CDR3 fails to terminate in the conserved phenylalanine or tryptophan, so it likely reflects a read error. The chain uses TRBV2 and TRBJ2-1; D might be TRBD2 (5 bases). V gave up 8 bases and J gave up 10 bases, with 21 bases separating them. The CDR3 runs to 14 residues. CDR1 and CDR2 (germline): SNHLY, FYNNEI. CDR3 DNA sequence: TGTGCCAGCTTTGTTGGGGTGGGAGCCCCGGAGCAGTTCCTC. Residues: CASFVGVGAPEQFL.

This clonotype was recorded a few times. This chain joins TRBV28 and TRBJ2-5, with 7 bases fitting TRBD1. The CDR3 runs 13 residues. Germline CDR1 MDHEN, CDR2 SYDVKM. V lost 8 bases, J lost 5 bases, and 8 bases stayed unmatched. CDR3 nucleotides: TGTGCCAGCGGGACAGTCGGAAAGGAGACCCAGTACTTC. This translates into CASGTVGKETQYF.

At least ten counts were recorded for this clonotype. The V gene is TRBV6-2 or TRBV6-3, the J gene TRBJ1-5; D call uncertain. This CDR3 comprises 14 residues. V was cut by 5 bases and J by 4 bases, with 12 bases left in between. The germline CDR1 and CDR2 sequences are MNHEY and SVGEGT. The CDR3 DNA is TGTGCCAGCAGTCCTGGCCTGGGGAATCAGCCCCAGCATTTT. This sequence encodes CASSPGLGNQPQHF.

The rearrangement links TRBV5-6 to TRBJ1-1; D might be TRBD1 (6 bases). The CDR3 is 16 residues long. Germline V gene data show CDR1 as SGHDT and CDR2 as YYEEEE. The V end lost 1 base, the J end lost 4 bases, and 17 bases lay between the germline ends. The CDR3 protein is CASSLFFGGRVTEAFF. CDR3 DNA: TGTGCCAGCAGCTTGTTTTTCGGGGGCAGGGTCACTGAAGCTTTCTTT.

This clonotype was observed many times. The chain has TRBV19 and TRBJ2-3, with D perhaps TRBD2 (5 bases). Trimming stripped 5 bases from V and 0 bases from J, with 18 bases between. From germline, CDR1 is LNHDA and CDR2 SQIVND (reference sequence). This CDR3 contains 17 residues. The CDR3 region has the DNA TGTGCCAGTAGTTCGGTGGTGACGGGATTTAGCACAGATACGCAGTATTTT. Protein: CASSSVVTGFSTDTQYF.